Each of the 19 T cell receptor beta chains below was sequenced from the same sample in a study of T cells in Graves' hyperthyroidism and ophthalmopathy. RNA transcripts served as the template for amplifying TCR beta CDR3 regions. Using the HTBI primer set, a first-round RT-PCR was run on the TCR CDR3. TCRdb re-derived calls from the multiplex PCR reads in MiXCR, one entry per CDR3 protein. The sample carries some 420,000 distinct CDR3 sequences, roughly an eighth recorded once. Sequencing input: blood. The receptors derive from a woman between 18 and 30 years old with Graves' hyperthyroidism.

In its sample, this clonotype was seen many times. V is TRBV12-5 and J is TRBJ2-1; no clear D gene. The germline CDR1 and CDR2 sequences are LGHNT and FRNRAP. This CDR3 region has 15 residues. Trimming shortened V by 2 bases and J by 5 bases, and 13 bases separated the two germline ends. The CDR3 region has the DNA TGTGCTAGTGGTTTGACACCCAACCGAGACAATGAGCAGTTCTTC. As protein: CASGLTPNRDNEQFF.

The chain couples TRBV7-2 to TRBJ2-7; D perhaps matches TRBD2 (6 bases). The V end lost 0 bases, the J end lost 4 bases, and 16 bases lay between the germline ends. Germline V gene lookup returns CDR1 SGHTA and CDR2 FQGNSA. This CDR3 spans 16 amino acids. CDR3: CASSLATGAQGYEQYF. CDR3 coding DNA: TGTGCCAGCAGCTTAGCGACGGGAGCCCAGGGATACGAGCAGTACTTC. Full variable domain (missing parts from reference TRBV7-2 and TRBJ2-7): GAGVSQSPSNKVTEKGKDVELRCDPISGHTALYWYRQSLGQGLEFLIYFQGNSAPDKSGLPSDRFSAERTGGSVSTLTIQRTQQEDSAVYLCASSLATGAQGYEQYFGPGTRLTVT.

Many counts were recorded for this clonotype. This sequence joins TRBV12-3 or TRBV12-4 and TRBJ2-2, with 8 bases aligning to TRBD2. Germline trimming cut 7 bases from V and 5 bases from J; bases unmatched to any gene: 12. This CDR3 is 16 amino acids long. The CDR3 loop reads CASTRRSGGPTGELFF. The CDR3 DNA reads TGTGCCAGCACCCGAAGGTCGGGAGGGCCGACCGGGGAGCTGTTTTTT.

This clonotype was detected many times. This sequence joins TRBV20-1 and TRBJ2-5, with 7 bases aligning to TRBD1. This CDR3 is built from 14 residues. CDR1 and CDR2 (germline): DFQATT, SNEGSKA (reference sequence). The V and J ends lost 6 bases and 1 base, in that order; junction bases with no gene match: 8. Written as DNA, the CDR3 is TGCAGTGCCACGGACAGGCGATTCCAAGAGACCCAGTACTTC. Protein sequence: CSATDRRFQETQYF.

This clonotype was observed at least ten times. This sequence joins TRBV2 and TRBJ2-5; D is undetermined. The CDR3 is made up of 14 amino acids. Trimming removed 0 bases at V and 5 bases at J, with 10 bases between. Per germline, CDR1 SNHLY and CDR2 FYNNEI. The CDR3 coding sequence is TGTGCCAGCAGTGAAGCCATGAGAGCGGAGACCCAGTACTTC. It specifies CASSEAMRAETQYF.

This rearrangement joins TRBV6-1 to TRBJ2-7; TRBD1 matches 10 bases. V shed 9 bases and J 3 bases; nucleotides not matched to a gene: 5. From germline, CDR1 is MNHNS and CDR2 SASEGT. The length of the CDR3 is 13 residues. The CDR3 region is CASTGTGDYEQYF. In DNA form, the CDR3 reads TGTGCCAGTACCGGGACAGGGGACTACGAGCAGTACTTC.

The chain has TRBV28 and TRBJ2-1; 11 nucleotides agree with TRBD1. Germline V gene lookup returns CDR1 MDHEN and CDR2 SYDVKM. CDR3 length equals 15 residues. Trimming took 6 bases from V and 6 from J; bases not matched to a gene: 7. DNA for the CDR3: TGTGCCAGCAGGGGACAGGGGGGAAAAACCAATGAGCAGTTCTTC. Amino acid sequence: CASRGQGGKTNEQFF.

In its sample, this clonotype was seen many times. The chain carries TRBV7-2 and TRBJ2-2, with D unresolved. The CDR3 has 15 amino acids. Trimming shortened V by 2 bases and J by 3 bases, and 10 bases separated the two germline ends. CDR1 and CDR2 from the germline V gene are SGHTA and FQGNSA. This chain's CDR3 is CASSLQAGDTGELFF. The CDR3 DNA reads TGTGCCAGCAGCTTACAGGCTGGGGACACCGGGGAGCTGTTTTTT. Together with reference TRBV7-2 and TRBJ2-2, the CDR3 gives the full variable domain: GAGVSQSPSNKVTEKGKDVELRCDPISGHTALYWYRQSLGQGLEFLIYFQGNSAPDKSGLPSDRFSAERTGGSVSTLTIQRTQQEDSAVYLCASSLQAGDTGELFFGEGSRLTVL.

V and J are TRBV18 and TRBJ1-5; maybe TRBD1 (6 bases). Germline lookup yields CDR1 KGHSH and CDR2 LQKENI. V lost 1 base to trimming and J lost 5 bases, with 12 bases between them. The CDR3 is 15 residues long. The CDR3, as DNA: TGTGCCAGCTCACCACAGACAGGAAGAGATCAGCCCCAGCATTTT. This translates into CASSPQTGRDQPQHF.

This clonotype was seen ten or more times. This rearrangement joins TRBV7-2 to TRBJ2-7; 12 nucleotides agree with TRBD2. Germline V gives CDR1 SGHTA, CDR2 FQGNSA. V dropped 2 bases and J dropped 4; count of bases not matched to a gene: 9. The CDR3 is 17 amino acids. CDR3 in amino acids: CASSLFGLAGLDYEQYF. The CDR3 DNA follows: TGTGCCAGCAGCTTATTCGGACTAGCGGGATTAGATTACGAGCAGTACTTC.

This clonotype was observed many times. This chain connects TRBV12-3 or TRBV12-4 to TRBJ1-6; D unclear. V lost 1 base, J lost 9 bases, and 19 bases lay in between. There are 17 residues in the CDR3. CDR3 region: CASSLGVAAVGGSPLHF. As DNA, the CDR3 is TGTGCCAGCAGTTTAGGGGTGGCAGCTGTCGGAGGTTCACCCCTCCACTTT.

This clonotype was seen ten or more times. This chain connects TRBV7-2 to TRBJ2-3; 14 positions match TRBD2. Germline V gene sequence: CDR1 SGHTA, CDR2 FQGNSA. The CDR3 covers 19 residues. Trimming at V came to 1 base and at J to 0 bases, leaving 6 bases not matched to a gene. The CDR3 bases are TGTGCCAGCAGCTTAGGACTAGCGGGAGGGATCCCTAGCACAGATACGCAGTATTTT. Encoded protein: CASSLGLAGGIPSTDTQYF.

This clonotype was seen many times. The gene calls are TRBV7-2 and TRBJ2-3; D might be TRBD2 (5 bases). The germline V gene encodes CDR1 SGHTA and CDR2 FQGNSA. V lost 1 base and J 0 bases, leaving 14 bases between the germline ends. This CDR3 contains 17 residues. The CDR3 spells CASSLDGGSASTDTQYF. The DNA of the CDR3 is TGTGCCAGCAGCTTAGACGGAGGTTCGGCTAGCACAGATACGCAGTATTTT.

The chain joins TRBV20-1 to TRBJ1-2; no firm D call. The CDR3 has 17 residues. The germline CDR1 and CDR2 sequences are DFQATT and SNEGSKA (reference sequence). V was clipped by 6 bases and J by 7 bases, with 30 bases between them. The CDR3 is CSATNSERAFVSSGYTF. In DNA, the CDR3 is TGCAGTGCAACAAACTCGGAAAGGGCTTTTGTTAGCTCTGGCTACACCTTC.

This clonotype was recorded many times. The V call is TRBV20-1, the J call TRBJ2-1; 14 nucleotides line up with TRBD2. The CDR3 runs 14 residues. Germline V gene data show CDR1 as DFQATT and CDR2 as SNEGSKA (reference sequence). Trimming cost V 5 bases and J 7 bases; bases outside gene matches: 4. The CDR3, as DNA: TGCAGTGCTGGGACTAGCGGGAGCGCAAATGAGCAGTTCTTC. Amino acid sequence: CSAGTSGSANEQFF.

The table lists this clonotype with many counts. The chain employs TRBV2 and TRBJ2-7; 8 bases line up with TRBD2. CDR1 and CDR2 from the germline V gene are SNHLY and FYNNEI. V gave up 5 bases and J gave up 3 bases; unmatched junction bases: 6. This CDR3 is 14 amino acids long. The CDR3 DNA reads as TGTGCCAGCAGTCACAGCGGGGGAGGCTACGAGCAGTACTTC. It translates to CASSHSGGGYEQYF.

The sample holds many counts of this clonotype. DNA of the CDR3: TGCGCCAGCAGCTTGAATGGCGGGGCAGGCCAAGAGACCCAGTACTTC. Encoded protein: CASSLNGGAGQETQYF. The J gene is TRBJ2-5, the V gene TRBV5-1; perhaps TRBD2 as D (6 bases). This CDR3 region has 16 residues. In germline, CDR1 is SGHRS, CDR2 YFSETQ. Trimming removed 1 base at V and 1 base at J, with 14 bases between.

This chain uses TRBV11-1 with TRBJ1-2; TRBD1 might be the D (6 bases). The V gene lost 9 bases and the J gene lost 11 bases, with 40 bases spanning the gap. This CDR3 has 19 residues. The germline V gene has CDR1 SGHAT and CDR2 FQDESV (reference sequence). The CDR3 here is CASSESGGNLGIWPNEYTF. The CDR3 DNA reads TGTGCCAGTAGTGAGTCCGGGGGCAACCTCGGGATATGGCCAAACGAATACACCTTC.

This clonotype was detected many times. The chain recombines TRBV20-1 with TRBJ2-1; 9 bases are shared with TRBD2. The CDR3 runs to 14 residues. V gave up 3 bases and J gave up 6 bases; unmatched junction bases: 6. The germline CDR1 and CDR2 sequences are DFQATT and SNEGSKA (reference sequence). CDR3 DNA: TGCAGTGCTAGTTTTGGACTAGCGCTCAATGAGCAGTTCTTC. The encoded protein is CSASFGLALNEQFF.